The present entry profiles one TCR beta chain with its context. The antigen it binds to is not known. No qualities accompany the bases; no much larger clone lies one base away. A MiSeq instrument was used for deep resolution sequencing, which targeted depths ranging from 1 in 1 million up to 1 in 200,000 T cells, with coverage averaging 10x for each clonotype. TCR beta libraries were generated with the immunoSEQ hsTCRB Kit. As for how the authors treated the data: The data were analyzed with ImmunoSEQ Analyzer and ImmunoSEQ Data Assistant, and V, D and J gene assignments followed IMGT definitions. Clonality was computed as one minus normalized Shannon entropy of productive rearrangement frequencies, ranging from 0 to 1. Only overrepresented clonotypes making up at least 0.05% of the repertoire of each patient were included in the public clonotype analysis. Repertoires from thirteen age-matched healthy donors in immuneACCESS were used as clonality controls. TCRdb holds this immuneACCESS table with in-frame rearrangements only. Some clones are missing; in checked studies, unresolved V genes explain under half, and the rest has no known cause. D and trimming come from the DNA, and the V and J calls and clone size come from that table. In all, the sample holds just over 65,000 clones, and around two thirds of those were seen once. The top ten constitute under 6% of the sample.

This entry belongs to a study of cytotoxic CD8 clonotypes in ibrutinib-treated CLL (dated by TCRdb to the early 2020s). General notes on the study: The cohort included around 16 treatment-naive and about a dozen relapsed/refractory patients; some 18 were IGHV unmutated. On average, each sample yielded some 250,000 productive templates and tens of thousands of productive rearrangements. Cryopreserved peripheral blood mononuclear cells were obtained before treatment, at response, and at either sustained remission or disease progression. All remission and progressive disease samples were collected while patients were still receiving ibrutinib. Of the 90 or so participants in the trial, 25 to 30 had longitudinal samples available. The response samples were drawn at a median of 12 months into treatment, with a range of roughly 6 to 36 months. Responses were partial in roughly 24 patients and complete in 2; after median roughly 69 months follow-up, around 14 stayed in remission and 12 progressed. Overall study results and their limits: An increase in clonality was observed at ibrutinib response, with clonality remaining stable during sustained remission and falling back toward baseline at progression. Public clonotypes were rare and either shrank or stayed stable during treatment, and the rise in clonality at ibrutinib response reflected expansion of private clonotypes. Sampling times were not matched between sustained-remission and progressing patients, and lymph node repertoires were not studied. At baseline, clonality was higher than in age-matched healthy donors and showed a strong correlation with circulating CD8+ T-cell counts.

The time point tag for this specimen amounts to: 12 months on ibrutinib. For TCR beta library preparation, about 2.1 micrograms of genomic DNA were extracted from the cryopreserved PBMCs. Longitudinal blood samples from CLL patients on ibrutinib monotherapy underwent high-throughput TCR beta sequencing. The patients were enrolled in a single-center, open-label phase 2 trial of ibrutinib monotherapy. Reading the germline V gene gives CDR1 SGDLS and CDR2 YYNGEE. The V end loses 0 bases and the J end loses 7 bases, and a stretch of 5 bases separates them. Including the terminal cysteine and phenylalanine, the CDR3 comprises 11 residues. CDR3 DNA is the only sequence kept; it has 33 bases, read in frame from the first base.

The specimen comprised PBMCs, sampled after 12 months of ibrutinib treatment. This clonotype was obtained from a human donor with chronic lymphocytic leukemia. Recombination linked TRBV9 to TRBJ2-7, with the D gene call left open. The CDR3 reads as follows: CASSVGLEQYF. The nucleotides are TGTGCCAGCAGCGTAGGTCTTGAGCAGTACTTC.